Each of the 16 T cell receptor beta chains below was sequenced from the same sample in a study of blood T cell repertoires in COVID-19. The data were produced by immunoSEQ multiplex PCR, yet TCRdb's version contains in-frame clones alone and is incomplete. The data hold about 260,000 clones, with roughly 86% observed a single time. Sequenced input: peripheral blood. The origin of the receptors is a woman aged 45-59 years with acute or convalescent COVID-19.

CDR3 nucleotides: TGTGCCAGTAGTGGGACAGGGACTTCCTATGGCTACACCTTC. Encoded protein: CASSGTGTSYGYTF. V is TRBV19 and J is TRBJ1-2; TRBD1 matches 9 bases. CDR1 and CDR2 (germline): LNHDA, SQIVND (reference sequence). With 5 bases clipped from V and 4 bases from J, the junction kept 5 bases outside the gene matches. This CDR3 contains 14 residues.

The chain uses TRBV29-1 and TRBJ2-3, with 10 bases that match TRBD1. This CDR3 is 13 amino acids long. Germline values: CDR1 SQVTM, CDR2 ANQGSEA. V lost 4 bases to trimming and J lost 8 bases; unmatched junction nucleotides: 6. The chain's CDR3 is CSVGEDRGLTQYF. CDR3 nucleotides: TGCAGCGTTGGGGAAGACAGGGGGCTTACGCAGTATTTT.

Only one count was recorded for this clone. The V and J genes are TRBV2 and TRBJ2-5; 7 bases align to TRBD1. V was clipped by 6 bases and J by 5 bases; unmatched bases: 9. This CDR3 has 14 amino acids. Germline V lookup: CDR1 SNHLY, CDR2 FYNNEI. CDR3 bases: TGTGCCAGCAGATCGTTAGGGGGCGTGGAGACCCAGTACTTC. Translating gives CASRSLGGVETQYF.

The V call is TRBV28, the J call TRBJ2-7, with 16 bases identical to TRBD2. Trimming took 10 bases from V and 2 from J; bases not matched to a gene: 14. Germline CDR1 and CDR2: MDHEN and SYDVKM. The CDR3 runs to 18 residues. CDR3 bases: TGTGCCATCCACAGCGCCCCGGGACTAGCGGGAGGGGCCTACGAGCAGTACTTC. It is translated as CAIHSAPGLAGGAYEQYF. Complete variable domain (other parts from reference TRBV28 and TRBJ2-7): DVKVTQSSRYLVKRTGEKVFLECVQDMDHENMFWYRQDPGLGLRLIYFSYDVKMKEKGDIPEGYSVSREKKERFSLILESASTNQTSMYLCAIHSAPGLAGGAYEQYFGPGTRLTVT.

The chain's CDR3 is CASSDRVEQYF. The CDR3 bases are TGTGCCAGCAGTGACAGGGTCGAGCAGTACTTC. The V and J genes are TRBV6-1 and TRBJ2-7; tentatively, D is TRBD1 (5 bases). V lost 3 bases and J lost 6, with 6 bases in between. CDR3 length: 11 amino acids. Per the germline V gene, CDR1 is MNHNS and CDR2 is SASEGT.

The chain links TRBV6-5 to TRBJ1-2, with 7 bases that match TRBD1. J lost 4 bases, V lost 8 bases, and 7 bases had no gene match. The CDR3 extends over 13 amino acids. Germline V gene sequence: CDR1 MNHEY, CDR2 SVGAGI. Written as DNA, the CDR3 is TGTGCCAGCTGCTCCGCAGGGGGCTATGGCTACACCTTC. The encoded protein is CASCSAGGYGYTF.

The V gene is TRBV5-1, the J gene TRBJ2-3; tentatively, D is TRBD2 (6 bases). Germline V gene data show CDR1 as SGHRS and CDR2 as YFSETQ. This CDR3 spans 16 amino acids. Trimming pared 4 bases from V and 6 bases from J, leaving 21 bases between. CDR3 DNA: TGCGCCAGCAGCAGGGTAGGGACCGGGACTGGGGATACGCAGTATTTT. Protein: CASSRVGTGTGDTQYF.

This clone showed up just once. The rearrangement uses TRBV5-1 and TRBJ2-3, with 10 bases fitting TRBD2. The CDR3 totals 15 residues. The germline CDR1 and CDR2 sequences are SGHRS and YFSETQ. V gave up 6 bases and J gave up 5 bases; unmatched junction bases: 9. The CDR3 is CASTISGRSGDTQYF. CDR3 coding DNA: TGCGCCAGCACCATTAGCGGGAGGAGCGGAGATACGCAGTATTTT.

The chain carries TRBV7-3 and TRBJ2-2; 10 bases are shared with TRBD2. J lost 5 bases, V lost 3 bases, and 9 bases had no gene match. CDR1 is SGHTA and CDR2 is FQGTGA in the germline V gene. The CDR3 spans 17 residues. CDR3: CASSFDTSGMVTGELFF. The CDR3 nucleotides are TGTGCCAGCAGCTTCGATACTAGCGGGATGGTTACCGGGGAGCTGTTTTTT.

The CDR3 protein is CASSFWGGSTDTQYF. The CDR3 DNA reads as TGTGCCAGCAGCTTTTGGGGGGGTTCAACAGATACGCAGTATTTT. This chain uses TRBV7-6 with TRBJ2-3, with 7 positions matching TRBD2. The CDR3 spans 15 residues. The germline CDR1 and CDR2 sequences are SGHVS and FNYEAQ. The trim removed 3 bases at V and 3 bases at J, leaving 6 bases unmatched.

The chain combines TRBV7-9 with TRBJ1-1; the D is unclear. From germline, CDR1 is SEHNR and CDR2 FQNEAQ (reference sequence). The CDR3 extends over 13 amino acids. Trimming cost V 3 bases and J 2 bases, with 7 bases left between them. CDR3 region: CASSFSLNTEAFF. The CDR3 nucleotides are TGTGCCAGCAGCTTCTCCCTAAACACTGAAGCTTTCTTT.

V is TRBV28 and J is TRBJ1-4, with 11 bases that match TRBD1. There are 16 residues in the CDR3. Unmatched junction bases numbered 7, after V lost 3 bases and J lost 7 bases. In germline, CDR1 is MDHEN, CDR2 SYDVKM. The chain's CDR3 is CASSLWGQGGSEKLFF. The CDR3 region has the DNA TGTGCCAGCAGTTTGTGGGGACAGGGGGGGAGTGAAAAACTGTTTTTT.

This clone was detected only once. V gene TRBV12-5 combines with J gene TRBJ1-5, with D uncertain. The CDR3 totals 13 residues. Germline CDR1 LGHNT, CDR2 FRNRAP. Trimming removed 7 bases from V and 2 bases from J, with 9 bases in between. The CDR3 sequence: CASAGSGNQPQHF. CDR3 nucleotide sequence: TGTGCTAGTGCCGGGAGTGGCAATCAGCCCCAGCATTTT.

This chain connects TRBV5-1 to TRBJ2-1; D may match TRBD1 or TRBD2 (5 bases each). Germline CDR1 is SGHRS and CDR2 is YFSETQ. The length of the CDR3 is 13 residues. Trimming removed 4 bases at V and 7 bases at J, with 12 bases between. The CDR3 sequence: CASSVGPANEQFF. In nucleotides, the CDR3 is TGCGCCAGCAGCGTGGGACCAGCGAATGAGCAGTTCTTC.

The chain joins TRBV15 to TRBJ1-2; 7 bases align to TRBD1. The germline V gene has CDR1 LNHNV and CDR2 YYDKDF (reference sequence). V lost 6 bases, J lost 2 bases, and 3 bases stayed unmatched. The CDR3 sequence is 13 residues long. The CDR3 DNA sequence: TGTGCCACCAGTCCCAGGGGGAACTATGGCTACACCTTC. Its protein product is CATSPRGNYGYTF.

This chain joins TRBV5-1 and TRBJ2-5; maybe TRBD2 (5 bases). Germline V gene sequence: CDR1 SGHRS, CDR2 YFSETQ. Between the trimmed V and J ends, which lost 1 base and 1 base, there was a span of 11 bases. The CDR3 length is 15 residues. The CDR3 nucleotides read TGCGCCAGCAGCTTGTCGGGAAGCCCCCAAGAGACCCAGTACTTC. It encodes CASSLSGSPQETQYF.